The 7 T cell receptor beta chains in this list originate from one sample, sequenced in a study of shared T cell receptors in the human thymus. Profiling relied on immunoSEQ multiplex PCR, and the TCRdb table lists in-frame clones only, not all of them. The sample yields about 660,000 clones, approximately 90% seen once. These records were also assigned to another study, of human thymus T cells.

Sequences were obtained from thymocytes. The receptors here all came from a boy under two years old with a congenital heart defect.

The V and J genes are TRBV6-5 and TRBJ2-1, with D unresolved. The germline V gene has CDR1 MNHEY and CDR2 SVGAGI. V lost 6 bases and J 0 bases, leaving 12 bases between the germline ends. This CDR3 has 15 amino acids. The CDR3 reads CASSFRRSSYNEQFF. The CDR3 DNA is TGTGCCAGCAGCTTTAGAAGGAGCTCCTACAATGAGCAGTTCTTC.

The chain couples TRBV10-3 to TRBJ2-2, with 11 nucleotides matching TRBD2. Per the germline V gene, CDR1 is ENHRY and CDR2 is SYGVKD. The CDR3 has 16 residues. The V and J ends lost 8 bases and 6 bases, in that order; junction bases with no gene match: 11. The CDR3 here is CAIGRLAGGYPGELFF. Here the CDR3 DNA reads TGTGCCATCGGACGGCTAGCGGGAGGTTATCCCGGGGAGCTGTTTTTT.

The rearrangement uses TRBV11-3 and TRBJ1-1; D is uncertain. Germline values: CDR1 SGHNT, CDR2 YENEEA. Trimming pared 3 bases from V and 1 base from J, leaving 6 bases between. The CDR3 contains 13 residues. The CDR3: CASSFAGNTEAFF. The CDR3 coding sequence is TGTGCCAGCAGCTTCGCCGGGAACACTGAAGCTTTCTTT. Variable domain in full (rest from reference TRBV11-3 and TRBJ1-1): EAGVVQSPRYKIIEKKQPVAFWCNPISGHNTLYWYLQNLGQGPELLIRYENEEAVDDSQLPKDRFSAERLKGVDSTLKIQPAELGDSAVYLCASSFAGNTEAFFGQGTRLTVV.

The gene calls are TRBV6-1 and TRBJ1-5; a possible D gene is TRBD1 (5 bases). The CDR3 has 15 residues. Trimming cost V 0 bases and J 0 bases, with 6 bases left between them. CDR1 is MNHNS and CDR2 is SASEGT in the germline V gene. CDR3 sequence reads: CASSEAGDSNQPQHF. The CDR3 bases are TGTGCCAGCAGTGAAGCAGGGGATAGCAATCAGCCCCAGCATTTT.

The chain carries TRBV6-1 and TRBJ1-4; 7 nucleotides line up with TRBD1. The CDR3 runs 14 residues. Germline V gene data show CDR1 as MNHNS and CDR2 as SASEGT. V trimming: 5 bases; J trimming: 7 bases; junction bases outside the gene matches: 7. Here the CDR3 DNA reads TGTGCCAGCAGTCCACGACAGGGTGGTGAAAAACTGTTTTTT. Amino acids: CASSPRQGGEKLFF.

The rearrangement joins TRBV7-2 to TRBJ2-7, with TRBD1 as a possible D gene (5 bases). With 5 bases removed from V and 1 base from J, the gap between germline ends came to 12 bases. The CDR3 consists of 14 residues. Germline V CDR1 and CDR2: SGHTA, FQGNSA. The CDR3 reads CASSPLDKSYEQYF. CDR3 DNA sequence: TGTGCCAGCAGCCCCTTGGACAAGTCCTACGAGCAGTACTTC.

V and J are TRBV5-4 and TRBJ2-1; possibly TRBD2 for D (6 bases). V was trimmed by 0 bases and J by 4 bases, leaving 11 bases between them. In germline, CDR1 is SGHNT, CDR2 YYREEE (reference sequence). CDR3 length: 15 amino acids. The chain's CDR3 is CASSLDGGRYNEQFF. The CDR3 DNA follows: TGTGCCAGCAGCTTGGACGGGGGACGTTACAATGAGCAGTTCTTC.